In its sample, the clone carrying this T cell receptor (beta chain) was seen a few times. Its specificity is not known. There are 12 residues in the CDR3. Trimming took 0 bases from V and 8 from J, leaving 9 bases between them. In germline, CDR1 is SGHKS, CDR2 YYEKEE (reference sequence). Amplification of TCR beta CDR3 regions used RNA as the template. Using the HTBI primer set, a first-round RT-PCR was run on the TCR CDR3. TCRdb re-called the multiplex PCR reads with MiXCR, one entry per CDR3 protein. Of 600,000 to 850,000 distinct CDR3 sequences in the sample, 18% were seen once. The source of the sample is a study of T cells in Graves' hyperthyroidism and ophthalmopathy. Study observations and caveats: Stable hyperthyroidism was separated from ophthalmopathy by a model based on 13 V-J features. Among thyroid clonotypes expanded above 0.001, most also appeared in blood.

Lactation, pregnancy, other autoimmune disease or uncontrolled infection excluded patients. The authors took PBMCs from roughly 10 ml fresh peripheral blood. The V gene is TRBV5-5, the J gene TRBJ2-7; no clear D. The sequenced material came from blood. The clonotype was recovered from a woman aged 45-60 years with Graves' hyperthyroidism that later progressed to Graves' ophthalmopathy. CDR3 DNA: TGTGCCAGCAGCTTGGACACCTCCAAGCAGTACTTC. Its protein product is CASSLDTSKQYF.